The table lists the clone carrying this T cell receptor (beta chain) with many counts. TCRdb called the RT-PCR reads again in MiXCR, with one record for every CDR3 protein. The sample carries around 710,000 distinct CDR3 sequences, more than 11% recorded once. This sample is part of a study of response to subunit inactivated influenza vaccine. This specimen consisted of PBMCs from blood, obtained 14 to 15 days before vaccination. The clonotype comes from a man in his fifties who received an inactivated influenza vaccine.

CDR3 sequence reads: CSARDAASGNTGELFF. The DNA of the CDR3 is TGCAGTGCTAGAGATGCGGCTAGCGGAAACACCGGGGAGCTGTTTTTT. V gene TRBV20-1 combines with J gene TRBJ2-2, with 7 nucleotides matching TRBD2. Germline values: CDR1 DFQATT, CDR2 SNEGSKA (reference sequence). V lost 0 bases, J lost 2 bases, and 6 bases stayed unmatched. This CDR3 region has 16 residues.